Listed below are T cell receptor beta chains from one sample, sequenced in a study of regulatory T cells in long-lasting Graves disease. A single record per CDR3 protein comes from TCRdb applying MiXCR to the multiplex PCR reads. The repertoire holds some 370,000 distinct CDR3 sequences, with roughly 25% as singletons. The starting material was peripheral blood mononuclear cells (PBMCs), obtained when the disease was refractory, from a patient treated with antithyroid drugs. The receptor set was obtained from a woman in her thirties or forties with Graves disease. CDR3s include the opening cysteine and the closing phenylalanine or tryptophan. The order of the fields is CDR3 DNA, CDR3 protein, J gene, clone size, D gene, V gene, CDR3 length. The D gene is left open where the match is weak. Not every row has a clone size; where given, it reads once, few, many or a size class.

cdr3_nt: TGCGCCAGCAGAGTTGGACAGGGGGTAAACACCGGGGAGCTGTTTTTT; cdr3_aa: CASRVGQGVNTGELFF; j_call: TRBJ2-2; clone_size: few; d_call: TRBD1; v_call: TRBV5-1; cdr3_length: 16
cdr3_nt: TGTGCCAGCAGTTTAACCTTTCTGGCGCTGGATGAGCAGTTCTTC; cdr3_aa: CASSLTFLALDEQFF; j_call: TRBJ2-1; clone_size: few; d_call: NA; v_call: TRBV28; cdr3_length: 15
cdr3_nt: TGTGCCAGCAGTTTCATCCATGGCTACACCTTC; cdr3_aa: CASSFIHGYTF; j_call: TRBJ1-2; clone_size: many; d_call: NA; v_call: TRBV28; cdr3_length: 11
cdr3_nt: TGTGCCAGCAGCTTACTCCCCGCTTCCGCTGAAGCTTTCTTT; cdr3_aa: CASSLLPASAEAFF; j_call: TRBJ1-1; clone_size: few; d_call: NA; v_call: TRBV7-9; cdr3_length: 14
cdr3_nt: TGTGCCAGTAGCGTGAGGGCGGGAGCGTCCTACGAGCAGTACTTC; cdr3_aa: CASSVRAGASYEQYF; j_call: TRBJ2-7; clone_size: NA; d_call: TRBD2; v_call: TRBV19; cdr3_length: 15
cdr3_nt: TGTGCCAGCAGTTTGCCCGGGACAGGGAACTATGGCTACACCTTC; cdr3_aa: CASSLPGTGNYGYTF; j_call: TRBJ1-2; clone_size: many; d_call: TRBD1; v_call: TRBV28; cdr3_length: 15
cdr3_nt: TGCAGTGCTAGCCTATCAGGGACCGAGGAGCAGTACTTC; cdr3_aa: CSASLSGTEEQYF; j_call: TRBJ2-7; clone_size: many; d_call: NA; v_call: TRBV20-1; cdr3_length: 13
cdr3_nt: TGTGCCAGCAATCCTCTTTTCGGGAGGGGGCAAGAGACCCAGTACTTC; cdr3_aa: CASNPLFGRGQETQYF; j_call: TRBJ2-5; clone_size: many; d_call: TRBD2; v_call: TRBV6-1; cdr3_length: 16
cdr3_nt: TGTGCCTGGATTCTAGCGGGGGGACGCAATGAGCAGTTCTTC; cdr3_aa: CAWILAGGRNEQFF; j_call: TRBJ2-1; clone_size: few; d_call: TRBD2; v_call: TRBV2; cdr3_length: 14
cdr3_nt: TGCAGCGTGCCTGACGAGCCTGGAAACACCATATATTTT; cdr3_aa: CSVPDEPGNTIYF; j_call: TRBJ1-3; clone_size: few; d_call: NA; v_call: TRBV29-1; cdr3_length: 13
cdr3_nt: TGTGCCAGCACCTACCGGGGGGGACGGGCTAATGAAAAACTGTTTTTT; cdr3_aa: CASTYRGGRANEKLFF; j_call: TRBJ1-4; clone_size: many; d_call: NA; v_call: TRBV2; cdr3_length: 16
cdr3_nt: TGTGCCAGCAGTCCTCGACACCTCAATCAGCCCCAGCATTTT; cdr3_aa: CASSPRHLNQPQHF; j_call: TRBJ1-5; clone_size: NA; d_call: NA; v_call: TRBV3-1; cdr3_length: 14
cdr3_nt: TGTGCCAGCAGTTTATTGGGAGGGACCTACGAGCAGTACTTC; cdr3_aa: CASSLLGGTYEQYF; j_call: TRBJ2-7; clone_size: many; d_call: TRBD2; v_call: TRBV28; cdr3_length: 14
cdr3_nt: TGTGCCAGCAGTTTGTCCGGGACAGGCGCCGAAGCTTTCTTT; cdr3_aa: CASSLSGTGAEAFF; j_call: TRBJ1-1; clone_size: many; d_call: TRBD1; v_call: TRBV28; cdr3_length: 14
cdr3_nt: TGTGCCAGTAGTATGGGTGTAGAGACTGAAGCTTTCTTT; cdr3_aa: CASSMGVETEAFF; j_call: TRBJ1-1; clone_size: NA; d_call: NA; v_call: TRBV19; cdr3_length: 13
cdr3_nt: TGTGCCAGCAGCTTGGTTGCGGACACAGATACGCAGTATTTT; cdr3_aa: CASSLVADTDTQYF; j_call: TRBJ2-3; clone_size: NA; d_call: NA; v_call: TRBV7-3; cdr3_length: 14
cdr3_nt: TGTGCCAGCAGCTTAGGACCTCTCCGGGACAAGAACACTGAAGCTTTCTTT; cdr3_aa: CASSLGPLRDKNTEAFF; j_call: TRBJ1-1; clone_size: NA; d_call: NA; v_call: TRBV7-9; cdr3_length: 17
cdr3_nt: TGTGCCAGCAGTTACTCGGCAGGGAAACACGAGCAGTACTTC; cdr3_aa: CASSYSAGKHEQYF; j_call: TRBJ2-7; clone_size: few; d_call: NA; v_call: TRBV6-2/TRBV6-3; cdr3_length: 14
cdr3_nt: TGCAGTGCTAGAGAGGCAGCTAACACCGGGGAGCTGTTTTTT; cdr3_aa: CSAREAANTGELFF; j_call: TRBJ2-2; clone_size: few; d_call: NA; v_call: TRBV20-1; cdr3_length: 14
cdr3_nt: TGTGCCAGCAGCGGCGCGGGTTATGGGGCCAACGTCCTGACTTTC; cdr3_aa: CASSGAGYGANVLTF; j_call: TRBJ2-6; clone_size: few; d_call: NA; v_call: TRBV7-9; cdr3_length: 15
cdr3_nt: TGTGCCAGCAGTTTATCGTTCTACCATTACACAGATACGCAGTATTTT; cdr3_aa: CASSLSFYHYTDTQYF; j_call: TRBJ2-3; clone_size: NA; d_call: NA; v_call: TRBV27; cdr3_length: 16
cdr3_nt: TGTGCCACCGTCCCCCCGGGACAGGGGCCCTACGAGCAGTACTTC; cdr3_aa: CATVPPGQGPYEQYF; j_call: TRBJ2-7; clone_size: many; d_call: TRBD1; v_call: TRBV6-1; cdr3_length: 15
cdr3_nt: TGTGCCAGCAGCTTAATCCGAAATAAGGGGGCAGATACGCAGTATTTT; cdr3_aa: CASSLIRNKGADTQYF; j_call: TRBJ2-3; clone_size: NA; d_call: NA; v_call: TRBV6-1; cdr3_length: 16
cdr3_nt: TGCAGTGCTAGCCCCACCGGTGAAAAACTGTTTTTT; cdr3_aa: CSASPTGEKLFF; j_call: TRBJ1-4; clone_size: many; d_call: NA; v_call: TRBV20-1; cdr3_length: 12
cdr3_nt: TGTGCCAGCAAGACTCGGGAAACTGAGCAGTTCTTC; cdr3_aa: CASKTRETEQFF; j_call: TRBJ2-1; clone_size: NA; d_call: NA; v_call: TRBV28; cdr3_length: 12
cdr3_nt: TGCAGTGCCCGAAGCCGAGACTTAGCCAAAAACATTCAGTACTTC; cdr3_aa: CSARSRDLAKNIQYF; j_call: TRBJ2-4; clone_size: many; d_call: NA; v_call: TRBV20-1; cdr3_length: 15
cdr3_nt: TGTGCCAGCAGTCTAGCCGCGGGACTAGCCTACAATGAGCAGTTCTTC; cdr3_aa: CASSLAAGLAYNEQFF; j_call: TRBJ2-1; clone_size: NA; d_call: TRBD2; v_call: TRBV28; cdr3_length: 16
cdr3_nt: TGTGCCAGCAGCATTGGGACAGTCTCCTACGAGCAGTACTTC; cdr3_aa: CASSIGTVSYEQYF; j_call: TRBJ2-7; clone_size: few; d_call: TRBD1; v_call: TRBV7-2; cdr3_length: 14
cdr3_nt: TGCGCCAGCAGCCCACTTACTAGCGGGGTGAACACCGGGGAGCTGTTTTTT; cdr3_aa: CASSPLTSGVNTGELFF; j_call: TRBJ2-2; clone_size: NA; d_call: TRBD2; v_call: TRBV4-1; cdr3_length: 17
cdr3_nt: TGCGCCAGCAGCTTGTGGGGGACCGAGCAGTACTTC; cdr3_aa: CASSLWGTEQYF; j_call: TRBJ2-7; clone_size: NA; d_call: NA; v_call: TRBV5-1; cdr3_length: 12
cdr3_nt: TGTGCCAGCAGTTCAAGCCGATGGACAGCTCTGAACACTGAAGCTTTCTTT; cdr3_aa: CASSSSRWTALNTEAFF; j_call: TRBJ1-1; clone_size: many; d_call: NA; v_call: TRBV28; cdr3_length: 17